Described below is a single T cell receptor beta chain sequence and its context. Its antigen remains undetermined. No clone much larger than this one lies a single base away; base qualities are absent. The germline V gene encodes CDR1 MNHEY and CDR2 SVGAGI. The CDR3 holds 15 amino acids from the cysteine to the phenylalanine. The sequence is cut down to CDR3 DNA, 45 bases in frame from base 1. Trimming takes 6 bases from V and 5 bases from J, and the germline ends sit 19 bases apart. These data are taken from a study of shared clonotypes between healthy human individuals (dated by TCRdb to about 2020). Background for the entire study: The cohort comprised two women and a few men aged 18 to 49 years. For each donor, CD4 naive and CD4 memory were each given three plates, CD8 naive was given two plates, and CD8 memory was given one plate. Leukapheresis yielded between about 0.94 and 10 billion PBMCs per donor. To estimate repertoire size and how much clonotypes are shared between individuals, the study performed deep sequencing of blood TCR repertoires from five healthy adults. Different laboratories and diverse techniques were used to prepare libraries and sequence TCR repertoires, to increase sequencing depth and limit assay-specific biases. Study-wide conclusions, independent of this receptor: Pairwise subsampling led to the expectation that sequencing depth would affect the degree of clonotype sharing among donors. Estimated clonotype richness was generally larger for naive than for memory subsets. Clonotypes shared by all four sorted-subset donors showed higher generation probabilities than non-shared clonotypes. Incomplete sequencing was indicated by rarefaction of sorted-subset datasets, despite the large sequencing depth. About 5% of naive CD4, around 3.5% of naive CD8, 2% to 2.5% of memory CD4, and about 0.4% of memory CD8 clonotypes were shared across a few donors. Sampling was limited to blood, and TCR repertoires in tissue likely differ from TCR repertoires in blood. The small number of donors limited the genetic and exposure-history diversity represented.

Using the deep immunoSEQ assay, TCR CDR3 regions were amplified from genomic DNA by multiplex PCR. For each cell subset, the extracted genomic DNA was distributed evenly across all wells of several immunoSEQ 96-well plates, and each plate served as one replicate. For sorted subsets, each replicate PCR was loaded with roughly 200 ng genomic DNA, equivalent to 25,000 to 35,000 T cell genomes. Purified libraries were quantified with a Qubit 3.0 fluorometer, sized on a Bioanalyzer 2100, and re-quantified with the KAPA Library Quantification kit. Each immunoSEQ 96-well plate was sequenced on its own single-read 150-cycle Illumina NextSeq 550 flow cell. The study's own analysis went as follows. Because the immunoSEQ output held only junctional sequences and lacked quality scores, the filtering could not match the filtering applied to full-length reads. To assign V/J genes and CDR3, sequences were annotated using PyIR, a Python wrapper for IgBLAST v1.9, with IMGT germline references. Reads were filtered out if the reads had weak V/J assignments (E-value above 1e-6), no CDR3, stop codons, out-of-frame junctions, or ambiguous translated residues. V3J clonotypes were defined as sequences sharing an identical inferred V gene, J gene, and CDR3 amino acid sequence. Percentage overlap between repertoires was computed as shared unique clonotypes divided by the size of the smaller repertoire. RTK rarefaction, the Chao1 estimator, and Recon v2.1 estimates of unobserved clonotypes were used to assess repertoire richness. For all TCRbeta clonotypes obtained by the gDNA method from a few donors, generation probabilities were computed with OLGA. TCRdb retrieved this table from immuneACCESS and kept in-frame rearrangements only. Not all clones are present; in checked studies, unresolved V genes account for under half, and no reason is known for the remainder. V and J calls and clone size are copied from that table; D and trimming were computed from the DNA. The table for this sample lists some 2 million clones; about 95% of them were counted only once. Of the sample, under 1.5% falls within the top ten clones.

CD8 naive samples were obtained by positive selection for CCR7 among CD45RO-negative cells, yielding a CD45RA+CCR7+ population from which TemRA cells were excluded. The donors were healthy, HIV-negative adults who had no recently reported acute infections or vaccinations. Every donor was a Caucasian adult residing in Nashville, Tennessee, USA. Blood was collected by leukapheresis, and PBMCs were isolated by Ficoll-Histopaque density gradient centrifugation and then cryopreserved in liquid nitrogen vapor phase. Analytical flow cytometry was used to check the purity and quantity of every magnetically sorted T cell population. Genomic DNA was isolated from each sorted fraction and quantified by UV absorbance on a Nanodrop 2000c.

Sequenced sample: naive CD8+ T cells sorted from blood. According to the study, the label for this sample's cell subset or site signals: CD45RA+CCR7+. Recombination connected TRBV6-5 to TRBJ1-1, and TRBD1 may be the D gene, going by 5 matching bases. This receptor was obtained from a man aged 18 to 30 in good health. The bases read TGTGCCAGCAGCTATACACCACCGGGGGGAACTGAAGCTTTCTTT. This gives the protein CASSYTPPGGTEAFF.